In this sample, the clone carrying this TCR beta chain turned up a few times. TCRdb re-derived calls from the RACE reads in MiXCR, one entry per CDR3 protein. Among some 91,000 distinct CDR3 sequences listed, 25% to 35% were seen once. V was trimmed by 5 bases and J by 1 base, leaving 7 bases between them. Germline assignment: CDR1 SEHNR and CDR2 FQNEAQ (reference sequence). The length of the CDR3 is 13 residues. Time point indicated: patch test 3, about 24 weeks after DPC sensitization. Documented treatment: therapeutic diphenylcyclopropenone sensitization with weekly scalp DPC. This specimen comes from a study of human T cells and chemical hapten exposure.

This sequence joins TRBV7-9 and TRBJ2-3; D not certain. Here the sequenced sample was whole blood, taken in connection with sensitization to the hapten diphenylcyclopropenone (DPC). This sequence was found in a man aged 40-49 years with alopecia areata. Some clones in this sample may be carry-over from other donors' samples. CDR3 protein: CASSPEGTDTQYF. CDR3 nucleotides: TGTGCCAGCAGCCCAGAAGGCACAGATACGCAGTATTTT.